The clone carrying this TCR beta chain has only a few counts. The junction had 3 bases not matched to a gene; V was cut back by 3 bases and J by 10 bases. The CDR3 sequence is 13 residues long. Germline V gives CDR1 SGDLS, CDR2 YYNGEE. This entry is derived from a study of beta chain features in type 1 diabetes. TCRB transcripts that were expressed got sequenced, as all of the isolated RNA had been reverse transcribed. The repertoire was sequenced with immunoSEQ multiplex PCR; TCRdb's copy has only in-frame clones and lacks some. This sample has 140,000 or so clones, with just over 9% found just once.

The rearrangement links TRBV9 to TRBJ1-6; 8 bases agree with TRBD1. Sequencing was carried out using central memory CD4+ T cells from blood. The sequence came from a man between 18 and 35 years old in good health. CDR3 in DNA: TGTGCCAGCAGCGGGGACAGGAGGTCACCCCTCCACTTT. As protein: CASSGDRRSPLHF.